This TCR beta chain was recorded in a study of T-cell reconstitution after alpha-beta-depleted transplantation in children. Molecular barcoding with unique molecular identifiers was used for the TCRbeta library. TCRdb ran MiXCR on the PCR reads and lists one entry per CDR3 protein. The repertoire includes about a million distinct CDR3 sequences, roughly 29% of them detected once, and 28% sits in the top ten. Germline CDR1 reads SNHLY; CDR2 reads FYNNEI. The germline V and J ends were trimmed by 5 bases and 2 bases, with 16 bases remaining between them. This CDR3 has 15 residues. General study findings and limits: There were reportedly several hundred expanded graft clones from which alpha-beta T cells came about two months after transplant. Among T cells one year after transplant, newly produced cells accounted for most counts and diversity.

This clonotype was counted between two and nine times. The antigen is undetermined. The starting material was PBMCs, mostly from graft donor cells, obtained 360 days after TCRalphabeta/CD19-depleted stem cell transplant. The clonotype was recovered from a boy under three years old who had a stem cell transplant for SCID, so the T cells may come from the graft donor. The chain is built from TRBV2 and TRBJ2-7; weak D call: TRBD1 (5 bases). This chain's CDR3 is CASSLRARVPYEQYF. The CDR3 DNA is TGTGCCAGCAGTCTGCGCGCCAGGGTTCCCTACGAGCAGTACTTC.